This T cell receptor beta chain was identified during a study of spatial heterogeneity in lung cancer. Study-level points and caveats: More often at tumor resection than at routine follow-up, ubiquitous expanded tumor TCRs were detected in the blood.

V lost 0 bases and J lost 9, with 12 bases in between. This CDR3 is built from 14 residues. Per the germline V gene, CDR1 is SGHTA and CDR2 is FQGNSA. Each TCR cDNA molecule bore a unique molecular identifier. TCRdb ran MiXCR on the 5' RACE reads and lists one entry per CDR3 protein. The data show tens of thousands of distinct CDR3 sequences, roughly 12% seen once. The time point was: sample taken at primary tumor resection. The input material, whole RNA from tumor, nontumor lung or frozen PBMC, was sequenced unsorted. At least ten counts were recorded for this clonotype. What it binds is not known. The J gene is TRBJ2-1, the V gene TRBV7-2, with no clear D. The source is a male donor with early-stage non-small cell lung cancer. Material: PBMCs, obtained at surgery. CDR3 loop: CASSLALIVGEQFF. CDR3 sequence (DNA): TGTGCCAGCAGCTTAGCGCTAATCGTTGGTGAGCAGTTCTTC.